Following are 9 T cell receptor beta chains from one sample sequenced in a study of T cell responses to AZD1222 COVID-19 vaccine. Repertoires were generated with immunoSEQ multiplex PCR, while TCRdb's copy carries only in-frame clones and drops some. The top ten clones hold 5% of a sample with 120,000 to 150,000 clones, under 95% of them seen once. Source: peripheral blood, taken on day 0 of AZD1222 vaccination. The receptors originated from an adult in good health.

This chain links TRBV27 with TRBJ1-2; TRBD1 matches 7 bases. Germline V lookup: CDR1 MNHEY, CDR2 SMNVEV (reference sequence). V trimming: 4 bases; J trimming: 3 bases; junction bases outside the gene matches: 11. This CDR3 is 16 amino acids long. In DNA form, the CDR3 reads TGTGCCAGCAGTTCTCGCCTTCAGGGGGGGTACTATGGCTACACCTTC. Translation: CASSSRLQGGYYGYTF.

The rearrangement joins TRBV14 to TRBJ1-2; a possible D gene is TRBD1 (6 bases). The CDR3 length is 17 residues. The germline gives CDR1 SGHDN, CDR2 FVKESK. V lost 1 base and J lost 8, with 23 bases in between. The DNA of the CDR3 is TGTGCCAGCAGCCAAGGGTTTCCGGACAGTGCCCGGCGGGGCTACACCTTC. Translation gives CASSQGFPDSARRGYTF.

This clone was counted a few times. V is TRBV10-3 and J is TRBJ2-7; 13 nucleotides line up with TRBD2. Looked up from germline, CDR1 is ENHRY and CDR2 is SYGVKD. This CDR3 contains 16 residues. V was pared by 2 bases and J by 0 bases, with 1 base of the junction left unmatched. This CDR3 reads CAISEGLAGASYEQYF. As DNA, the CDR3 is TGTGCCATCAGTGAGGGACTAGCGGGAGCCTCCTACGAGCAGTACTTC.

The CDR3 spells CASSHFGQGGNEQFF. CDR3 DNA sequence: TGTGCCAGCAGCCATTTTGGACAGGGTGGAAATGAGCAGTTCTTC. The chain joins TRBV4-2 to TRBJ2-1, with 8 bases matching TRBD1. The CDR3 loop spans 15 amino acids. Germline V CDR1 and CDR2: LGHNA, YNFKEQ. Trimming cost V 3 bases and J 7 bases; bases outside gene matches: 8.

This clone was seen a few times. The chain has TRBV6-5 and TRBJ2-7; 14 bases fit TRBD2. Germline loops: CDR1 MNHEY, CDR2 SVGAGI. The V and J ends lost 6 bases and 10 bases, in that order; junction bases with no gene match: 11. The CDR3 loop spans 15 amino acids. In nucleotides, the CDR3 is TGTGCCAGCAGGAGGGGACCGGGACTAGCGGGAGTTCAGTACTTC. Protein: CASRRGPGLAGVQYF.

This sequence joins TRBV28 and TRBJ1-2; D is unclear. Germline CDR1 reads MDHEN; CDR2 reads SYDVKM. The CDR3 loop spans 15 amino acids. V was clipped by 1 base and J by 3 bases, with 12 bases between them. The CDR3, as DNA: TGTGCCAGCAGTTTATCGGTCGGTGGGGACTATGGCTACACCTTC. It encodes CASSLSVGGDYGYTF.

The rearrangement joins TRBV28 to TRBJ2-7, with D perhaps matching TRBD1 or TRBD2 (5 bases each). V lost 6 bases to trimming and J lost 2 bases, with 11 bases between them. The germline V gene has CDR1 MDHEN and CDR2 SYDVKM. The CDR3 is 13 amino acids. CDR3: CASSPGTTYEQYF. CDR3 nucleotides: TGTGCCAGCAGCCCCGGGACGACCTACGAGCAGTACTTC.

The rearrangement uses TRBV30 and TRBJ1-1; D remains ambiguous. CDR3 size: 14 residues. The germline V and J ends were trimmed by 3 bases and 1 base, with 12 bases remaining between them. Germline CDR1 GTSNPN, CDR2 SVGIG (reference sequence). The CDR3 DNA follows: TGTGCCTGGAGGTGGAACGGTAAGAACACTGAAGCTTTCTTT. Translating gives CAWRWNGKNTEAFF.

This rearrangement joins TRBV28 to TRBJ1-2; 7 bases are shared with TRBD1. CDR3 length: 12 amino acids. Germline lookup yields CDR1 MDHEN and CDR2 SYDVKM. Trimming cost V 3 bases and J 8 bases; bases outside gene matches: 3. This CDR3 reads CASSLRGLGYTF. Here the CDR3 DNA reads TGTGCCAGCAGTTTGAGGGGGCTGGGCTACACCTTC.